The entry below describes one T cell receptor (beta chain). The junction departs from the called germline gene at one end, perhaps through a read error. Sequencing was performed with immunoSEQ multiplex PCR; in TCRdb, only in-frame clones are kept and a portion is missing. Altogether 350,000 or so clones are present, around nine tenths being singletons, with the ten largest covering roughly 3.9%. The CDR3 totals 13 residues. CDR1 and CDR2 from the germline V gene are ENHRY and SYGVKD. These data come from a study of blood T cell repertoires in COVID-19. The V and J genes are TRBV10-3 and TRBJ1-1; TRBD1 agrees at 9 bases. The sequencing input was peripheral blood. This receptor was obtained from a woman aged 60-70 years with COVID-19, enrolled during active disease. The CDR3 nucleotides read TGTGCCATCAGTGAACCCGGGACAGGGACGTTTTTATTT. Its protein is CAISEPGTGTFLF.